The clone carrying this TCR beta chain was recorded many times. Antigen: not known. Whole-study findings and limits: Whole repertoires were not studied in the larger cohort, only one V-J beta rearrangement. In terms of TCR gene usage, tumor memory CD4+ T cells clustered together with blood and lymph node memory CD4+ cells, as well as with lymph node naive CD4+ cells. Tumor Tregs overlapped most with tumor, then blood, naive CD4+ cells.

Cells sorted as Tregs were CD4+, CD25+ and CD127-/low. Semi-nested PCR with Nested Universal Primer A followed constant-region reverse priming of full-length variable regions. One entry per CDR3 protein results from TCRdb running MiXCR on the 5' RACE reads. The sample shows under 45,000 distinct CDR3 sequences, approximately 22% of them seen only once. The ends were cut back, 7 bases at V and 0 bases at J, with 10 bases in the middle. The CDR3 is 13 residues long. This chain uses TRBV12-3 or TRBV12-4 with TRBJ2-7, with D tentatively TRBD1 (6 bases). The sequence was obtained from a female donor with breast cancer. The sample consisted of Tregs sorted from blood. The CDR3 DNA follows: TGTGCCAGCAAAAACAGGGACTCCTACGAGCAGTACTTC. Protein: CASKNRDSYEQYF.